One and the same sample provided the 28 T cell receptor beta chains below, sequenced in a study of regulatory dendritic cells for organ transplantation. Antigens of these TCRs are unknown. Sorted subsets were CFSE-labeled and cultured roughly five days with allogeneic dendritic cells. The protocol was immunoSEQ multiplex PCR, while the TCRdb copy is restricted to in-frame clones and leaves out a portion. The sample includes around 13,000 clones, roughly 73% of them seen just once. Sequenced sample: naive CD8+ T cells from blood cultured with regulatory dendritic cells. The sample's subset: CD45RA+ naive T cells. These receptors were obtained from a human donor in good health.

The V call is TRBV6-1, the J call TRBJ1-1, with TRBD1 identical over 7 bases. Germline CDR1 MNHNS, CDR2 SASEGT. CDR3 size: 13 residues. Trimming took 6 bases from V and 1 from J; bases not matched to a gene: 2. DNA for the CDR3: TGTGCCAGCAGCAGGACAGGGAACACTGAAGCTTTCTTT. Its translation is CASSRTGNTEAFF.

The chain couples TRBV28 to TRBJ2-5, with TRBD1 identical over 9 bases. V was clipped by 5 bases and J by 5 bases; unmatched bases: 9. The V gene's germline CDR1 is MDHEN and CDR2 SYDVKM. This CDR3 region has 15 residues. This CDR3 reads CASSLGDREWETQYF. DNA of the CDR3: TGTGCCAGCAGTCTCGGGGACAGGGAATGGGAGACCCAGTACTTC.

This sequence joins TRBV4-2 and TRBJ1-4; D is undetermined. The CDR3 loop spans 16 amino acids. The V gene lost 4 bases and the J gene lost 0 bases, with 12 bases spanning the gap. CDR1 is LGHNA, CDR2 YNFKEQ, per germline. The CDR3 region is CASSLNIFATNEKLFF. CDR3 in DNA: TGTGCCAGCAGCCTAAACATCTTCGCAACTAATGAAAAACTGTTTTTT.

The genes are TRBV12-5 and TRBJ2-1; D is unresolved. The germline V gene encodes CDR1 LGHNT and CDR2 FRNRAP. V was cut by 4 bases and J by 4 bases, with 8 bases left in between. The CDR3 length is 13 residues. This CDR3 is CASGSPQYNEQFF. CDR3 DNA: TGTGCTAGTGGTTCTCCTCAGTACAATGAGCAGTTCTTC. Full variable domain (missing parts from reference TRBV12-5 and TRBJ2-1): DARVTQTPRHKVTEMGQEVTMRCQPILGHNTVFWYRQTMMQGLELLAYFRNRAPLDDSGMPKDRFSAEMPDATLATLKIQPSEPRDSAVYFCASGSPQYNEQFFGPGTRLTVL.

The chain recombines TRBV12-2 with TRBJ1-2; TRBD1, the table's D call, lacks a check against the DNA. TRBV12-2 is deemed a pseudogene. The CDR3 extends over 14 amino acids. The CDR3 bases are TGTGCAAGTCGCTTAGAAGTTGACAGGAGACCCCCCATTTTC. Translated, it gives CASRLEVDRRPPIF.

CDR3 DNA: TGCGCCAGCAGTGAGTCCAGGGATTTATATCAGCCCCAGCATTTT. Protein sequence: CASSESRDLYQPQHF. The chain has TRBV10-1 and TRBJ1-5; possible D gene TRBD1, 5 bases. The CDR3 is 15 amino acids. With 0 bases removed from V and 5 bases from J, the gap between germline ends came to 11 bases. CDR1 is WNHNN and CDR2 is SYGVQD in the germline V gene (reference sequence).

The genes are TRBV7-9 and TRBJ2-6; D remains unclear. Trimming left V 1 base short and J 2 bases short, with 9 bases between. CDR1 SEHNR and CDR2 FQNEAQ come from the germline V gene (reference sequence). The CDR3 extends over 16 amino acids. The CDR3 nucleotides read TGTGCCAGCAGCTTAGGACCAGGTCCTGGGGCCAACGTCCTGACTTTC. Translating gives CASSLGPGPGANVLTF.

This clone turned up a few times. The chain couples TRBV2 to TRBJ1-2; 7 bases line up with TRBD1. Germline V lookup: CDR1 SNHLY, CDR2 FYNNEI. There are 15 residues in the CDR3. Trimming cost V 4 bases and J 1 base; bases outside gene matches: 6. For the CDR3, the DNA is TGTGCCAGCAGTGCCCAGACAGGGTTTAACTATGGCTACACCTTC. It translates to CASSAQTGFNYGYTF.

The chain joins TRBV5-1 to TRBJ2-1, with 9 bases matching TRBD1. The CDR3 has 17 residues. The J segment lost 3 bases and the V segment lost 4 bases, leaving 11 bases of the junction unmatched. Germline lookup yields CDR1 SGHRS and CDR2 YFSETQ. The CDR3: CASSTTVGDRDYNEQFF. CDR3 DNA sequence: TGCGCCAGCAGCACCACCGTGGGGGACAGGGACTACAATGAGCAGTTCTTC.

The rearrangement links TRBV7-9 to TRBJ2-2, with 9 bases that match TRBD1. The CDR3 runs to 18 residues. Germline CDR1 is SEHNR and CDR2 is FQNEAQ (reference sequence). The J segment lost 3 bases and the V segment lost 3 bases, leaving 11 bases of the junction unmatched. The CDR3 here is CASSFPQIQGADTGELFF. The CDR3 DNA sequence: TGTGCCAGCAGCTTCCCGCAAATACAGGGGGCGGACACCGGGGAGCTGTTTTTT.

The chain couples TRBV11-3 to TRBJ2-3; TRBD2 might be the D (7 bases). Trimming took off 2 bases at V and 4 bases at J, with 16 bases between the two ends. The CDR3 length is 16 residues. Germline V lookup: CDR1 SGHNT, CDR2 YENEEA. The CDR3 spells CASSLYEGGPADTQYF. For the CDR3, the DNA is TGTGCCAGCAGCTTATATGAGGGGGGGCCGGCAGATACGCAGTATTTT.

The chain joins TRBV4-3 to TRBJ2-1; D possibly corresponds to TRBD1 (5 bases). Germline lookup yields CDR1 LGHNA and CDR2 YSLEER. The CDR3 totals 15 residues. V was cut by 2 bases and J by 4 bases, with 12 bases left in between. The CDR3 DNA is TGCGCCAGCAGCCAACGACCGACAGCTTACAATGAGCAGTTCTTC. Protein product: CASSQRPTAYNEQFF.

In its sample, this clone was seen a few times. The chain recombines TRBV5-8 with TRBJ2-1, with D maybe TRBD1 (6 bases). With 4 bases removed from V and 9 bases from J, the gap between germline ends came to 23 bases. The CDR3 contains 16 residues. Germline CDR1 and CDR2: SGHTS and YDEGEE. CDR3 nucleotide sequence: TGTGCCAGCAGCAGACAGGTCTACCCGGAATATGGTGAGCAGTTCTTC. Translation: CASSRQVYPEYGEQFF.

This chain links TRBV29-1 with TRBJ1-3; no reliable D call. Germline CDR1 reads SQVTM; CDR2 reads ANQGSEA. The ends were cut back, 3 bases at V and 1 base at J, with 16 bases in the middle. The CDR3 totals 16 residues. The CDR3 coding sequence is TGCAGCGTTGAGGAGGGAGAGATTGGTTCTGGAAACACCATATATTTT. The encoded protein is CSVEEGEIGSGNTIYF.

V and J are TRBV4-2 and TRBJ2-5; 7 nucleotides match TRBD1. This CDR3 region has 13 residues. Losses at the gene ends were 0 bases for V and 5 bases for J; bases not matched to a gene: 0. Germline V gene sequence: CDR1 LGHNA, CDR2 YNFKEQ. CDR3: CASSQDRGETQYF. CDR3 DNA sequence: TGTGCCAGCAGCCAAGACAGGGGGGAGACCCAGTACTTC.

This sequence joins TRBV29-1 and TRBJ2-1; tentatively, D is TRBD2 (6 bases). This CDR3 has 14 residues. Trimming took 7 bases from V and 0 from J, leaving 13 bases between them. Looked up from germline, CDR1 is SQVTM and CDR2 is ANQGSEA. The CDR3 DNA reads as TGCAGCGCGTTAGCGGTAAGCTCCTACAATGAGCAGTTCTTC. As protein: CSALAVSSYNEQFF.

The CDR3 region is CASKPGTANSNQPQHF. DNA of the CDR3: TGTGCCAGCAAACCGGGGACAGCTAATAGCAATCAGCCCCAGCATTTT. The chain has TRBV2 and TRBJ1-5; 7 positions agree with TRBD1. V lost 7 bases and J lost 0; bases outside the gene matches: 9. The V gene's germline CDR1 is SNHLY and CDR2 FYNNEI. The CDR3 has 16 amino acids.

V and J are TRBV7-2 and TRBJ2-5, with 9 bases that match TRBD1. Trimming removed 0 bases from V and 1 base from J; junction bases left unmatched: 3. The length of the CDR3 is 16 residues. Germline V gene data show CDR1 as SGHTA and CDR2 as FQGNSA. In nucleotides, the CDR3 is TGTGCCAGCAGCTTAGCCCCGACAGGGGGCCAAGAGACCCAGTACTTC. This sequence encodes CASSLAPTGGQETQYF.

This chain links TRBV27 with TRBJ2-7; 10 bases are shared with TRBD1. The V gene's germline CDR1 is MNHEY and CDR2 SMNVEV (reference sequence). V was clipped by 2 bases and J by 5 bases; unmatched bases: 3. The CDR3 extends over 14 amino acids. In nucleotides, the CDR3 is TGTGCCAGCAGTTTAGAGGGACAGGGGAACGAGCAGTACTTC. Amino acids: CASSLEGQGNEQYF.

V usage is TRBV6-5 and J usage is TRBJ1-5; D ambiguous. Germline CDR1 MNHEY, CDR2 SVGAGI. V dropped 5 bases and J dropped 2 bases, with 13 bases sitting between them. The CDR3 is made up of 15 amino acids. The CDR3 DNA follows: TGTGCCAGCAGTGCGTTACCCACTGGCAATCAGCCCCAGCATTTT. It specifies CASSALPTGNQPQHF.

The CDR3 spells CATSRVAGAQETQYF. The CDR3, as DNA: TGTGCCACCAGCAGAGTGGCGGGGGCACAAGAGACCCAGTACTTC. J is TRBJ2-5 and V is TRBV15, with D possibly TRBD2 on 7 matching bases. This CDR3 has 15 amino acids. CDR1 and CDR2 from the germline V gene are LNHNV and YYDKDF (reference sequence). Trimming took off 1 base at V and 2 bases at J, with 11 bases between the two ends.

The CDR3 sequence: CASSVGRDTQYF. The CDR3 DNA follows: TGTGCCAGCAGCGTAGGGAGAGATACGCAGTATTTT. The gene calls are TRBV9 and TRBJ2-3; D call uncertain. The germline gives CDR1 SGDLS, CDR2 YYNGEE. CDR3 length: 12 amino acids. Trimming shortened V by 0 bases and J by 5 bases, and 4 bases separated the two germline ends.

This chain joins TRBV7-9 and TRBJ1-2; 8 bases line up with TRBD1. The CDR3 runs to 17 residues. Unmatched junction bases numbered 10, after V lost 2 bases and J lost 2 bases. Germline CDR1 SEHNR, CDR2 FQNEAQ (reference sequence). Here the CDR3 DNA reads TGTGCCAGCAGCTTACCGACAGGGGACTTCGGCAACTATGGCTACACCTTC. As protein: CASSLPTGDFGNYGYTF. Complete variable domain (other parts from reference TRBV7-9 and TRBJ1-2): DTGVSQNPRHKITKRGQNVTFRCDPISEHNRLYWYRQTLGQGPEFLTYFQNEAQLEKSRLLSDRFSAERPKGSFSTLEIQRTEQGDSAMYLCASSLPTGDFGNYGYTFGSGTRLTVV.

This chain joins TRBV7-8 and TRBJ2-1; 9 bases line up with TRBD2. The CDR3 length is 16 residues. Germline V gene sequence: CDR1 SGHVS, CDR2 FQNEAQ. V dropped 0 bases and J dropped 6; count of bases not matched to a gene: 6. CDR3 sequence (DNA): TGTGCCAGCAGCTTAGCTAACCGAGCGGGGGGCAATGAGCAGTTCTTC. Amino acids: CASSLANRAGGNEQFF.

The chain couples TRBV14 to TRBJ2-3, with TRBD2 matching over 10 bases. This CDR3 has 18 amino acids. In germline, CDR1 is SGHDN, CDR2 FVKESK. V gave up 0 bases and J gave up 5 bases; unmatched junction bases: 11. This chain's CDR3 is CASSQDQREGPPEDTQYF. CDR3 in DNA: TGTGCCAGCAGCCAAGATCAGCGGGAGGGCCCCCCGGAAGATACGCAGTATTTT.

This chain links TRBV27 with TRBJ2-1, with no clear D. The CDR3 runs to 15 residues. Germline values: CDR1 MNHEY, CDR2 SMNVEV (reference sequence). The V end lost 5 bases, the J end lost 3 bases, and 14 bases lay between the germline ends. The CDR3 coding sequence is TGTGCCAGCAGTCCTAGGTACAACAACTACAATGAGCAGTTCTTC. Translation: CASSPRYNNYNEQFF.

The CDR3 reads CASSFDSSSSYEQYF. The CDR3 DNA is TGTGCCAGCAGCTTTGACAGTTCGAGCTCCTACGAGCAGTACTTC. This sequence joins TRBV28 and TRBJ2-7; maybe TRBD1 (5 bases). V lost 6 bases and J lost 0, with 15 bases in between. This CDR3 spans 15 amino acids. Germline values: CDR1 MDHEN, CDR2 SYDVKM. Together with reference TRBV28 and TRBJ2-7, the CDR3 gives the full variable domain: DVKVTQSSRYLVKRTGEKVFLECVQDMDHENMFWYRQDPGLGLRLIYFSYDVKMKEKGDIPEGYSVSREKKERFSLILESASTNQTSMYLCASSFDSSSSYEQYFGPGTRLTVT.

The rearrangement links TRBV2 to TRBJ1-4; no reliable D call. CDR1 is SNHLY and CDR2 is FYNNEI in the germline V gene. Trimming stripped 6 bases from V and 2 bases from J, with 10 bases between. CDR3 length: 14 amino acids. CDR3 loop: CASRPRGTNEKLFF. The CDR3 region has the DNA TGTGCCAGCAGGCCAAGAGGTACTAATGAAAAACTGTTTTTT.